This T cell receptor (beta chain) is from a study of blood T cell repertoires in COVID-19. The overall study: COVID-19 samples from acute and convalescent phases originated in the United States, Italy and Spain. The analysed material was cDNA or gDNA that came from T cells, B-cell-depleted T cells, or PBMCs.

Germline V gene sequence: CDR1 ENHRY, CDR2 SYGVKD. V was shortened by 10 bases and J by 4 bases, with 19 bases between the two germline ends. The CDR3 is 14 residues long. In the source study's methods: Estimation of nucleated cell counts was performed using reference gene primer amplification. Using immunoSEQ multiplex PCR, the repertoire was profiled, and TCRdb retains in-frame clones only, with some absent. V and J calls and clone size are those listed in that table; D and trimming were worked out from the DNA. The sample comprises some 300,000 clones, roughly nine tenths of which are singletons, and 2% to 3% rests with the top ten. This clone was detected only once.

This sequence originates from a man aged 18 to 29 with active or convalescent COVID-19. Source material: peripheral blood. V is TRBV10-3 and J is TRBJ2-5, with D perhaps TRBD2 (5 bases). The CDR3 spells CATSGHGRGETQYF. The CDR3 DNA reads TGTGCCACGTCCGGGCATGGACGGGGAGAGACCCAGTACTTC.